Listed below are T cell receptor beta chains from one sample, sequenced in a study of post-analysis software for immune sequencing data. TCRdb analysed the PCR reads with MiXCR anew, one entry per CDR3 protein. Of hundreds of thousands of distinct CDR3 sequences in the sample, approximately 38% are singletons; the top ten hold around 8%. Sequencing input: blood. The receptor set was obtained from a girl aged 2 to 9 with multiple sclerosis. Each CDR3 is given with its conserved first and last residue. A D gene is named only where the DNA matches it firmly. The size of a clone is reported for some rows only, either as once, few or many, or as a class for expanded clones.

V	J	D	size	CDR3	DNA
TRBV5-1	TRBJ2-7	.	many	CASSLAPVSYEQYF	TGCGCCAGCAGCTTGGCCCCGGTTTCCTACGAGCAGTACTTC
TRBV6-2/TRBV6-3	TRBJ2-1	.	.	CASRGLAAYNEQFF	TGTGCCAGCCGGGGGCTAGCGGCCTACAATGAGCAGTTCTTC
TRBV4-2	TRBJ2-7	TRBD2	few	CASSQTSGRPYEQYF	TGTGCCAGCAGCCAAACCAGCGGGAGGCCATACGAGCAGTACTTC
TRBV24-1	TRBJ2-1	TRBD1	once	CATSDIDRVSYNEQFF	TGTGCCACCAGTGACATTGACAGGGTGAGCTACAATGAGCAGTTCTTC
TRBV20-1	TRBJ2-5	.	.	CSARVGGLGGQYF	TGCAGTGCTAGAGTTGGGGGCCTGGGCGGGCAGTACTTC
TRBV10-2	TRBJ1-1	.	few	CASRRGPNTEAFF	TGCGCCAGCAGACGGGGACCAAACACTGAAGCTTTCTTT
TRBV11-2	TRBJ2-7	TRBD2	.	CASSLSSGGVGYEQYF	TGTGCCAGCAGCTTATCTAGCGGGGGGGTCGGCTACGAGCAGTACTTC
TRBV20-1	TRBJ2-7	.	.	CSARQTPYEQYF	TGCAGTGCTAGACAGACTCCTTACGAGCAGTACTTC
TRBV24-1	TRBJ2-7	.	.	CATSDPPRMEQYF	TGTGCCACCAGTGATCCACCAAGGATGGAGCAGTACTTC
TRBV5-1	TRBJ1-6	.	.	CASSLNGEVVSPLHF	TGCGCCAGCAGCTTGAACGGGGAGGTGGTCTCACCCCTCCACTTT
TRBV7-9	TRBJ1-5	.	once	CASSRGPTSGNQPQHF	TGTGCCAGCAGTCGTGGACCCACCTCGGGCAATCAGCCCCAGCATTTT
TRBV4-1	TRBJ2-7	TRBD2	few	CASSRERGLSYEQYF	TGCGCCAGCAGCCGAGAGCGGGGGCTCTCCTACGAGCAGTACTTC
TRBV11-3	TRBJ1-6	.	.	CASSFSASSPLHF	TGTGCCAGCAGCTTTTCGGCTTCGTCACCCCTCCACTTT
TRBV14	TRBJ2-7	TRBD2	.	CASSQTAGGHEQYF	TGTGCCAGCAGCCAGACCGCGGGAGGCCACGAGCAGTACTTC
TRBV7-2	TRBJ2-7	.	.	CASSPEIGEQYF	TGTGCCAGCAGCCCGGAGATCGGCGAGCAGTACTTC
TRBV28	TRBJ1-2	.	.	CASSLYGTELETYGYTF	TGTGCCAGCAGTTTATATGGGACGGAGCTTGAGACCTATGGCTACACCTTC
TRBV4-3	TRBJ2-2	.	.	CASSQSGDLDPLPNTGELFF	TGCGCCAGCAGCCAGTCAGGGGACCTAGATCCCTTACCGAACACCGGGGAGCTGTTTTTT
TRBV9	TRBJ2-1	.	.	CASSAPRWGNEQFF	TGTGCCAGCAGTGCCCCCCGGTGGGGCAATGAGCAGTTCTTC
TRBV29-1	TRBJ1-1	.	.	CSVQGLMNTEAFF	TGCAGCGTTCAGGGGCTTATGAACACTGAAGCTTTCTTT
TRBV2	TRBJ2-3	.	.	CASSERPGETDTQYF	TGTGCCAGCAGTGAAAGGCCAGGGGAAACAGATACGCAGTATTTT
TRBV5-1	TRBJ2-1	TRBD1	.	CASSLRGTGVNEQFF	TGCGCCAGCAGCTTGCGTGGGACAGGGGTCAATGAGCAGTTCTTC
TRBV20-1	TRBJ2-5	.	many	CSARDYGGLETQYF	TGCAGTGCTAGAGATTATGGGGGATTGGAGACCCAGTACTTC
TRBV7-8	TRBJ2-6	.	many	CASRRVGANVLTF	TGTGCCAGCCGCCGGGTTGGGGCCAACGTCCTGACTTTC
TRBV29-1	TRBJ2-5	.	.	CSVDLTREQYF	TGCAGCGTTGATCTAACTAGGGAGCAGTACTTC
TRBV4-1	TRBJ2-5	.	.	CASSQLWDDYQETQYF	TGCGCCAGCAGCCAGTTATGGGACGACTACCAAGAGACCCAGTACTTC
TRBV29-1	TRBJ2-7	.	.	CSAEGAEQYF	TGCAGCGCCGAGGGCGCCGAGCAGTACTTC
TRBV5-1	TRBJ2-1	TRBD2	many	CASSSGLAGYNEQFF	TGCGCCAGCAGCTCAGGACTAGCGGGCTACAATGAGCAGTTCTTC
TRBV10-3	TRBJ2-1	TRBD1	.	CAISESGTGTYNEQFF	TGTGCCATCAGTGAGTCCGGGACAGGGACTTACAATGAGCAGTTCTTC
TRBV10-3	TRBJ1-5	.	few	CAISERAGDQPQHF	TGTGCCATCAGTGAGCGGGCGGGAGACCAGCCCCAGCATTTT
TRBV6-1	TRBJ2-1	.	.	CASILQGGDSYNEQFF	TGTGCCAGCATCCTTCAGGGCGGGGACTCCTACAATGAGCAGTTCTTC
TRBV7-9	TRBJ2-7	.	.	CASSNTQKAALPEQYF	TGTGCCAGCAGCAATACCCAAAAGGCAGCTCTTCCTGAGCAGTACTTC
TRBV4-3	TRBJ2-7	TRBD2	few	CASSLMLLAGTNEQYF	TGCGCCAGCAGCCTTATGCTACTAGCGGGAACGAACGAGCAGTACTTC
TRBV7-9	TRBJ2-1	TRBD2	few	CASTTSGGSHNEQFF	TGTGCCAGCACCACTAGCGGGGGGAGTCACAATGAGCAGTTCTTC
TRBV6-2/TRBV6-3	TRBJ2-4	.	.	CASSYTGLAKNIQYF	TGTGCCAGCAGTTACACCGGACTAGCCAAAAACATTCAGTACTTC
TRBV20-1	TRBJ2-5	TRBD2	.	CSSSDIAGGPIAGETQYF	TGCAGCTCCTCCGACATAGCGGGAGGGCCGATCGCTGGAGAGACCCAGTACTTC
TRBV6-5	TRBJ2-5	.	.	CASSGLQGQETQYF	TGTGCCAGCAGTGGGCTTCAGGGTCAAGAGACCCAGTACTTC
TRBV29-1	TRBJ2-7	.	.	CSVEKPDRHQSYEQYF	TGCAGCGTTGAAAAACCTGACAGGCATCAGTCCTACGAGCAGTACTTC
TRBV28	TRBJ1-1	.	once	CARGRNTEAFF	TGTGCCAGGGGACGGAACACTGAAGCTTTCTTT
TRBV6-2/TRBV6-3	TRBJ1-2	.	.	CASSKGGYGYTF	TGTGCCAGCAGTAAGGGTGGCTATGGCTACACCTTC
TRBV10-3	TRBJ2-1	TRBD1	.	CAIRPDRGETQFF	TGTGCCATCAGACCGGACAGGGGAGAGACCCAGTTCTTC
TRBV6-2/TRBV6-3	TRBJ2-1	.	few	CASSYSWARSSSEQFF	TGTGCCAGCAGTTACTCTTGGGCCCGCTCGTCATCTGAGCAGTTCTTC
TRBV24-1	TRBJ2-5	.	.	CATRRGQQETQYF	TGTGCCACCAGGCGGGGGCAACAAGAGACCCAGTACTTC
TRBV5-1	TRBJ2-7	.	.	CAGSWATGDLYF	TGCGCCGGCAGCTGGGCGACAGGCGACCTGTACTTC
TRBV12-3/TRBV12-4	TRBJ1-2	TRBD1	.	CASSLNYGQGISYGYTF	TGTGCCAGCAGCCTCAACTACGGACAGGGGATTAGCTATGGCTACACCTTC
TRBV29-1	TRBJ2-3	TRBD2	.	CSVVGRVTDTQYF	TGCAGCGTTGTTGGGAGGGTCACAGATACGCAGTATTTT
TRBV4-3	TRBJ2-1	.	.	CASSQVATLNEQFF	TGCGCCAGCAGCCAAGTTGCCACACTGAATGAGCAGTTCTTC
TRBV5-8	TRBJ2-1	TRBD1	.	CASSPRDRVFYEQFF	TGTGCCAGCAGCCCCCGGGACAGGGTATTCTATGAGCAGTTCTTC
TRBV5-1	TRBJ1-2	.	few	CASSSDSANYGYTF	TGCGCCAGCAGCTCCGACAGTGCTAACTATGGCTACACCTTC
TRBV15	TRBJ1-2	.	.	CATSRDRKTGSYGYTF	TGTGCCACCAGCAGAGATCGGAAGACAGGAAGCTATGGCTACACCTTC
TRBV7-3	TRBJ2-6	TRBD2	.	CASSPQHLGGADVLTF	TGTGCCAGCAGCCCTCAGCATTTGGGAGGGGCCGACGTCCTGACTTTC